Below, one TCR beta chain is given with its context. This CDR3 is 14 amino acids long. In germline, CDR1 is SEHNR, CDR2 FQNEAQ (reference sequence). The data are from a study of blood T cells in healthy people across ages. Using a J-beta primer mix together with a sample-barcoded 5' primer, a second PCR was run for roughly 7 to 11 cycles. TCRdb ran MiXCR on the 5' RACE reads and lists one entry per CDR3 protein. Of more than 500,000 distinct CDR3 sequences detected, about 26% appear once; the ten largest clones hold approximately 3.3%. Separately, the same data were catalogued under a study of T cells of mothers and their children.

The clonotype comes from a boy aged 2 to 10 in good health. The sequenced sample consisted of blood. The chain combines TRBV7-9 with TRBJ2-5; TRBD2 aligns across 10 bases. Judging by the DNA end, TRBJ2-7 fits better; the J call may be wrong. The CDR3 nucleotides are TGTGCCAGCAGCTTTAGCGGGAGGAGCTACGAGCAGTACTTC. Protein: CASSFSGRSYEQYF.